These 25 T cell receptor beta chains originate from one sample sequenced in a study of OX40 agonist ivuxolimab in advanced cancers. Produced via immunoSEQ multiplex PCR; TCRdb's table is partial and in-frame only. This repertoire shows around 100,000 clones, approximately 95% found once; its top ten account for 2%. The source was CD4+ or CD8+ T cells sorted from blood, collected in a trial of the OX40 agonist ivuxolimab. These TCRs come from an adult with an advanced solid tumor such as melanoma, head and neck, liver or kidney cancer.

The CDR3 loop is CASSRSFGTSGSSYNEQFF. CDR3 DNA sequence: TGTGCCAGCAGTCGAAGTTTCGGGACTAGCGGGAGCTCCTACAATGAGCAGTTCTTC. V usage is TRBV28 and J usage is TRBJ2-1; 14 bases agree with TRBD2. The CDR3 extends over 19 amino acids. V dropped 5 bases and J dropped 0; count of bases not matched to a gene: 9. Germline CDR1 reads MDHEN; CDR2 reads SYDVKM.

The chain recombines TRBV6-6 with TRBJ2-7, with a possible D match to TRBD2 (6 bases). In germline, CDR1 is MNHNY, CDR2 SVGAGI (reference sequence). The germline V and J ends were trimmed by 2 bases and 2 bases, with 7 bases remaining between them. This CDR3 has 13 amino acids. CDR3 loop: CASSYGGTYEQYF. In DNA form, the CDR3 reads TGTGCCAGCAGTTACGGCGGGACCTACGAGCAGTACTTC.

This chain uses TRBV5-6 with TRBJ2-7; 7 bases are a match to TRBD1. The trim removed 7 bases at V and 2 bases at J, leaving 9 bases unmatched. Germline V CDR1 and CDR2: SGHDT, YYEEEE. This CDR3 contains 14 residues. CDR3 residues: CASQEQGSPYEQYF. In DNA form, the CDR3 reads TGTGCCAGCCAAGAACAGGGGTCCCCCTACGAGCAGTACTTC.

The chain employs TRBV9 and TRBJ2-2, with 8 bases identical to TRBD1. V dropped 0 bases and J dropped 5; count of bases not matched to a gene: 12. Looked up from germline, CDR1 is SGDLS and CDR2 is YYNGEE. The CDR3 runs to 18 residues. The CDR3 reads CASSVAPSTGGYTGELFF. The CDR3, as DNA: TGTGCCAGCAGCGTAGCTCCCTCTACAGGGGGATATACCGGGGAGCTGTTTTTT.

CDR3 region: CASSFLGGEQETQYF. Written as DNA, the CDR3 is TGTGCCAGCAGCTTCCTGGGTGGGGAACAAGAGACCCAGTACTTC. The chain has TRBV7-9 and TRBJ2-5; D call uncertain. The V gene lost 3 bases and the J gene lost 2 bases, with 13 bases spanning the gap. The germline V gene encodes CDR1 SEHNR and CDR2 FQNEAQ (reference sequence). CDR3 length: 15 residues.

V and J are TRBV5-6 and TRBJ2-1; 8 nucleotides align to TRBD2. The germline V gene encodes CDR1 SGHDT and CDR2 YYEEEE. This CDR3 is 14 amino acids long. V shed 3 bases, J shed 2 bases, and the junction held 1 base outside the gene matches. The CDR3 DNA reads as TGTGCCAGCAGCTCGGGACTAGCCTACAATGAGCAGTTCTTC. Amino acid sequence: CASSSGLAYNEQFF.

The CDR3: CASSPGAEAGQYF. CDR3 coding DNA: TGTGCCAGCAGTCCAGGGGCGGAAGCCGGGCAGTACTTC. The chain carries TRBV27 and TRBJ2-7; maybe TRBD1 (6 bases). The V end was cut by 5 bases, the J end by 9 bases, with 17 bases between. The CDR3 contains 13 residues. The germline V gene has CDR1 MNHEY and CDR2 SMNVEV (reference sequence).

This clone was recorded only once. The chain couples TRBV6-6 to TRBJ1-1; D is uncertain. Trimming stripped 2 bases from V and 4 bases from J, with 8 bases between. CDR1 and CDR2 (germline): MNHNY, SVGAGI (reference sequence). The length of the CDR3 is 13 residues. The CDR3 sequence: CASSYEAATEAFF. The DNA for the CDR3 is TGTGCCAGCAGTTACGAGGCAGCCACTGAAGCTTTCTTT.

The chain couples TRBV19 to TRBJ1-5, with a possible D match to TRBD1 (5 bases). This CDR3 is 15 amino acids long. The germline V gene encodes CDR1 LNHDA and CDR2 SQIVND (reference sequence). Trimming left V 3 bases short and J 1 base short, with 10 bases between. The CDR3 DNA is TGTGCCAGTAGTATCGCGGGGCAGAGCAATCAGCCCCAGCATTTT. Translating it yields CASSIAGQSNQPQHF.

The genes are TRBV2 and TRBJ1-2; D might be TRBD1 (5 bases). CDR3 size: 18 residues. V was shortened by 6 bases and J by 4 bases, with 27 bases between the two germline ends. CDR1 SNHLY and CDR2 FYNNEI come from the germline V gene. CDR3 protein: CASRRDRGASPKTYGYTF. CDR3 nucleotides: TGTGCCAGCAGGAGAGACAGAGGAGCATCCCCCAAAACCTATGGCTACACCTTC.

V gene TRBV5-1 combines with J gene TRBJ2-1; TRBD2 aligns across 10 bases. CDR1 SGHRS and CDR2 YFSETQ come from the germline V gene. The CDR3 covers 15 residues. J lost 5 bases, V lost 3 bases, and 5 bases had no gene match. For the CDR3, the DNA is TGCGCCAGCAGCTCAAGTCTAGCGGGAGACAATGAGCAGTTCTTC. Translating it yields CASSSSLAGDNEQFF.

The chain recombines TRBV27 with TRBJ1-2; maybe TRBD1 (5 bases). CDR3 length: 13 residues. Trimming left V 5 bases short and J 7 bases short, with 14 bases between. Per the germline V gene, CDR1 is MNHEY and CDR2 is SMNVEV (reference sequence). The CDR3 DNA reads TGTGCCAGCAGTCGCTCCTCAGGGTCTGGCTACACCTTC. It codes for CASSRSSGSGYTF.

This chain links TRBV11-2 with TRBJ2-7, with D tentatively TRBD1 (5 bases). This CDR3 is built from 13 residues. Looked up from germline, CDR1 is SGHAT and CDR2 is FQNNGV. With 2 bases removed from V and 2 bases from J, the gap between germline ends came to 7 bases. CDR3 coding DNA: TGTGCCAGCAGCTTATCGGACACCTACGAGCAGTACTTC. It yields the protein CASSLSDTYEQYF.

The chain recombines TRBV19 with TRBJ1-2; D might be TRBD1 (5 bases). This CDR3 region has 14 residues. The V and J ends lost 4 bases and 6 bases respectively, with 15 bases between them. The germline V gene has CDR1 LNHDA and CDR2 SQIVND (reference sequence). Here the CDR3 DNA reads TGTGCCAGTAGTACCATCCCCAGGGAAGATGGCTACACCTTC. This gives the protein CASSTIPREDGYTF.

The chain is built from TRBV7-2 and TRBJ2-1; TRBD2 matches 12 bases. After removal of 5 bases from V and 0 bases from J, the junction contained 11 bases not matched to a gene. This CDR3 spans 19 amino acids. Germline V gene sequence: CDR1 SGHTA, CDR2 FQGNSA. The CDR3 bases are TGTGCCAGCAGCGGCCGGATTGGACTAGCGGGATCCTCCTACAATGAGCAGTTCTTC. It is translated as CASSGRIGLAGSSYNEQFF.

This clone showed up just once. The chain's CDR3 is CASSDPTLGQAGTQYF. The CDR3 bases are TGTGCCAGCAGTGACCCAACGCTGGGACAGGCAGGGACCCAGTACTTC. The chain has TRBV2 and TRBJ2-5, with 8 nucleotides matching TRBD1. The CDR3 covers 16 residues. V lost 3 bases, J lost 7 bases, and 13 bases stayed unmatched. In germline, CDR1 is SNHLY, CDR2 FYNNEI.

The V gene is TRBV5-1, the J gene TRBJ2-5; possibly TRBD1 for D (6 bases). The last part of the DNA fits TRBJ2-7 better; the J call may be wrong. Germline CDR1 is SGHRS and CDR2 is YFSETQ. This CDR3 has 15 residues. The chain's CDR3 is CASSLGTAVAYEQYF. The CDR3 DNA reads TGCGCCAGCAGCTTGGGGACAGCAGTTGCCTACGAGCAGTACTTC.

The chain links TRBV2 to TRBJ2-3; tentative D call: TRBD1 (5 bases). Germline V gene sequence: CDR1 SNHLY, CDR2 FYNNEI. The ends were cut back, 1 base at V and 9 bases at J, with 20 bases in the middle. The CDR3 has 16 residues. The CDR3: CASSEEDTSPPHTQYF. The CDR3 coding sequence is TGTGCCAGCAGTGAAGAGGACACTTCCCCTCCCCACACGCAGTATTTT.

The V call is TRBV5-6, the J call TRBJ2-1, with 9 bases fitting TRBD1. Germline CDR1 and CDR2: SGHDT and YYEEEE. CDR3 length equals 15 residues. J was trimmed by 6 bases and V by 2 bases; bases with no gene match: 6. The CDR3, as DNA: TGTGCCAGCAGCTTTGGGACAGGGAGTATCAATGAGCAGTTCTTC. This encodes CASSFGTGSINEQFF.

The chain has TRBV2 and TRBJ1-5, with a weak D call TRBD1 (6 bases). Trimming pared 6 bases from V and 4 bases from J, leaving 13 bases between. The CDR3 spans 14 residues. The germline V gene encodes CDR1 SNHLY and CDR2 FYNNEI. For the CDR3, the DNA is TGTGCCAGCAGCAGGACAACAGGGAATCAGCCCCAGCATTTT. Translated: CASSRTTGNQPQHF.

This sequence joins TRBV11-2 and TRBJ2-7; 7 bases match TRBD2. The CDR3 is 15 residues long. V trimming: 4 bases; J trimming: 5 bases; junction bases outside the gene matches: 11. Germline V gene sequence: CDR1 SGHAT, CDR2 FQNNGV. CDR3 DNA sequence: TGTGCCAGCAGCTCCGGACGCGGGCTAGCGGACGAGCAGTACTTC. Translated: CASSSGRGLADEQYF.

CDR3 DNA sequence: TGTGCCACCAGCAGAGGGGTGACCGGCACAGATACGCAGTATTTT. Encoded protein: CATSRGVTGTDTQYF. The rearrangement joins TRBV15 to TRBJ2-3; D is undetermined. Germline CDR1 is LNHNV and CDR2 is YYDKDF (reference sequence). This CDR3 has 15 amino acids. The V gene lost 1 base and the J gene lost 1 base, with 9 bases spanning the gap.

This clone is a singleton in its sample. This sequence joins TRBV10-3 and TRBJ2-5; D remains unclear. This CDR3 is 12 amino acids long. The germline CDR1 and CDR2 sequences are ENHRY and SYGVKD. V was cut by 3 bases and J by 3 bases, with 5 bases left in between. CDR3 nucleotides: TGTGCCATCAGTGACGTAAAAGAGACCCAGTACTTC. It is translated as CAISDVKETQYF.

The CDR3 DNA follows: TGTGCCAGTAGTATACTTAGAACGAACACCGGGGAGCTGTTTTTT. Translated, it gives CASSILRTNTGELFF. This chain connects TRBV19 to TRBJ2-2; D call uncertain. V lost 2 bases and J lost 0, with 7 bases in between. In germline, CDR1 is LNHDA, CDR2 SQIVND (reference sequence). The CDR3 spans 15 residues.

The chain links TRBV4-1 to TRBJ2-2; D is perhaps TRBD2 (6 bases). CDR3 length equals 13 residues. Trimming stripped 11 bases from V and 1 base from J, with 11 bases between. CDR1 and CDR2 (germline): MGHRA, YSYEKL. The CDR3 DNA reads TGCGCCGCGGGACCGCAGAACACCGGGGAGCTGTTTTTT. This sequence encodes CAAGPQNTGELFF.